What follows are 19 T cell receptor beta chains derived from one specimen sequenced in a study of blood T cells in healthy people across ages. Combining a sample-barcoded 5' primer with a J-beta primer mix, a second PCR ran for about 7 to 12 cycles. MiXCR, run by TCRdb on the 5' RACE reads, gives a single entry per CDR3 protein. Among hundreds of thousands of distinct CDR3 sequences listed, around 41% were seen once. What was sequenced was blood. These receptors were obtained from a man older than 75 in good health.

The V gene is TRBV20-1, the J gene TRBJ2-5; D is unresolved. Germline CDR1 is DFQATT and CDR2 is SNEGSKA (reference sequence). Deletions cut 3 bases from V and 7 bases from J, with 21 bases between. This CDR3 is 15 amino acids long. The DNA of the CDR3 is TGCAGTGCTAGGGTCCGGACCCTGGGTGTTGGGACCCAGTACTTC. Its protein is CSARVRTLGVGTQYF.

This clonotype was seen more than once but under ten times. The junction differs from germline at one of its ends, possibly a read error. V gene TRBV12-3 or TRBV12-4 combines with J gene TRBJ2-7; D is possibly TRBD1 (5 bases). The CDR3 loop spans 13 amino acids. The CDR3 nucleotides are TGTGCCAGCAGTGTAGCCAGGGTCGGCGAGCAGTACTTC. Amino acid sequence: CASSVARVGEQYF.

This clonotype was detected only a few times. The V call is TRBV6-2 or TRBV6-3, the J call TRBJ2-3, with D perhaps matching TRBD2 (5 bases). V was cut by 6 bases and J by 3 bases, with 22 bases left in between. Germline CDR1 and CDR2: MNHEY and SVGEGT. This CDR3 comprises 17 residues. As DNA, the CDR3 is TGTGCCAGCAGATCCCCCACGACCCCCGAGGGAACAGATACGCAGTATTTT. Residues: CASRSPTTPEGTDTQYF.

The chain combines TRBV12-3 or TRBV12-4 with TRBJ2-7, with 10 bases aligning to TRBD1. Trimming took 7 bases from V and 5 from J; bases not matched to a gene: 8. This CDR3 is built from 14 residues. CDR3 nucleotides: TGTGCCAGCATGTCCCGGACAGGGGGAAACGAGCAGTACTTC. Its translation is CASMSRTGGNEQYF.

The rearrangement uses TRBV30 and TRBJ1-5, with 7 positions matching TRBD1. The J segment lost 4 bases and the V segment lost 3 bases, leaving 3 bases of the junction unmatched. CDR3 length: 13 amino acids. Germline V gene lookup returns CDR1 GTSNPN and CDR2 SVGIG (reference sequence). CDR3 amino acids: CAWSRQGNQPQHF. CDR3 nucleotides: TGTGCCTGGAGCCGACAGGGAAATCAGCCCCAGCATTTT.

The V and J genes are TRBV20-1 and TRBJ2-1; 14 nucleotides agree with TRBD2. With the DNA end fitting TRBJ2-7 better, the J assignment may be wrong. The germline gives CDR1 DFQATT, CDR2 SNEGSKA (reference sequence). The CDR3 covers 16 residues. This CDR3 is CSAKTSGRALGYEQYF. In DNA form, the CDR3 reads TGCAGTGCTAAGACTAGCGGGAGGGCCCTCGGGTACGAGCAGTACTTC.

The chain recombines TRBV27 with TRBJ2-4, with D tentatively TRBD1 (6 bases). The ends were cut back, 4 bases at V and 1 base at J, with 20 bases in the middle. CDR3 size: 18 residues. The germline V gene has CDR1 MNHEY and CDR2 SMNVEV (reference sequence). Written as DNA, the CDR3 is TGTGCCAGCAGTTCCCAGGGGACCGGGGTCCGGGCCAAAAACATTCAGTACTTC. Translating gives CASSSQGTGVRAKNIQYF.

The J gene is TRBJ2-7, the V gene TRBV2, with TRBD2 matching 13 bases. J lost 0 bases, V lost 5 bases, and 4 bases had no gene match. This CDR3 spans 16 amino acids. Germline lookup yields CDR1 SNHLY and CDR2 FYNNEI. The CDR3 is CASSRGLAGNSYEQYF. DNA of the CDR3: TGTGCCAGCAGTCGGGGACTAGCGGGAAACTCCTACGAGCAGTACTTC.

V usage is TRBV11-3 and J usage is TRBJ2-1, with 8 nucleotides matching TRBD2. This CDR3 is built from 14 residues. Germline V gene lookup returns CDR1 SGHNT and CDR2 YENEEA. Losses at the gene ends were 5 bases for V and 7 bases for J; bases not matched to a gene: 7. In DNA form, the CDR3 reads TGTGCCAGCAGCACCGGGACTAGGGATAATGAGCAGTTCTTC. Amino acids: CASSTGTRDNEQFF.

The CDR3 DNA reads as TGTGCCACCAGCAGAGATGCGGGGGCAGCTAATGAAAAACTGTTTTTT. This codes for CATSRDAGAANEKLFF. The chain employs TRBV15 and TRBJ1-4; tentatively, D is TRBD1 (6 bases). V was clipped by 0 bases and J by 3 bases, with 11 bases between them. Per germline, CDR1 LNHNV and CDR2 YYDKDF (reference sequence). The CDR3 totals 16 residues.

V usage is TRBV20-1 and J usage is TRBJ2-1; D might be TRBD2 (6 bases). V was clipped by 0 bases and J by 7 bases, with 19 bases between them. CDR3 size: 16 residues. From germline, CDR1 is DFQATT and CDR2 SNEGSKA (reference sequence). CDR3 sequence reads: CSARDSPSATLNEQFF. In DNA, the CDR3 is TGCAGTGCTAGAGACTCCCCTAGCGCGACCCTTAATGAGCAGTTCTTC.

The V and J genes are TRBV7-9 and TRBJ2-2; TRBD1 agrees at 7 bases. The germline CDR1 and CDR2 sequences are SEHNR and FQNEAQ (reference sequence). V was clipped by 3 bases and J by 5 bases; unmatched bases: 6. The CDR3 has 15 residues. The CDR3 protein is CASSFGRGLTGELFF. CDR3 DNA sequence: TGTGCCAGCAGCTTCGGTAGGGGGCTTACCGGGGAGCTGTTTTTT.

The sample holds a few counts of this clonotype. This chain links TRBV20-1 with TRBJ1-5; 7 bases agree with TRBD1. V was clipped by 6 bases and J by 7 bases; unmatched bases: 9. The CDR3 is made up of 13 amino acids. Germline V CDR1 and CDR2: DFQATT, SNEGSKA (reference sequence). CDR3 DNA sequence: TGCAGTGCCACGACAGGGAGCGTCCAGCCCCAGCATTTT. It specifies CSATTGSVQPQHF.

The chain recombines TRBV29-1 with TRBJ2-3; 7 positions agree with TRBD1. The CDR3 consists of 14 residues. Germline-derived CDR1 and CDR2 are SQVTM and ANQGSEA. V dropped 7 bases and J dropped 1; count of bases not matched to a gene: 8. DNA of the CDR3: TGCAGCGGTTACCTGACAGGGCGCACAGATACGCAGTATTTT. Protein: CSGYLTGRTDTQYF.

The chain couples TRBV29-1 to TRBJ2-1; D ambiguous. CDR3 size: 14 residues. V was shortened by 3 bases and J by 9 bases, with 18 bases between the two germline ends. CDR1 and CDR2 from the germline V gene are SQVTM and ANQGSEA. DNA for the CDR3: TGCAGCGTTGACCCCTCGTTTGTGGGCACTGAGCAGTTCTTC. This gives the protein CSVDPSFVGTEQFF.

This rearrangement joins TRBV6-5 to TRBJ2-7, with D maybe TRBD1 (5 bases). V gave up 4 bases and J gave up 4 bases, with 11 bases separating them. The CDR3 is made up of 13 amino acids. Germline V gene sequence: CDR1 MNHEY, CDR2 SVGAGI. CDR3 bases: TGTGCCAGCAGTTCCCTGGACATTTACGAGCAGTACTTC. It is translated as CASSSLDIYEQYF.

V usage is TRBV29-1 and J usage is TRBJ2-1; tentatively, D is TRBD2 (6 bases). Germline V gene data show CDR1 as SQVTM and CDR2 as ANQGSEA. V dropped 3 bases and J dropped 3 bases, with 12 bases sitting between them. This CDR3 comprises 14 residues. The CDR3 coding sequence is TGCAGCGTTGATGCCGCGGGAAGCTACAATGAGCAGTTCTTC. It encodes CSVDAAGSYNEQFF.

This clonotype came up a few times. CDR3 sequence: CASSSNTGSNGELFF. In nucleotides, the CDR3 is TGCGCCAGCAGCTCCAATACAGGGTCGAACGGGGAGCTGTTTTTT. The rearrangement uses TRBV5-1 and TRBJ2-2, with D possibly TRBD1 on 6 matching bases. The CDR3 has 15 residues. With 3 bases removed from V and 7 bases from J, the gap between germline ends came to 16 bases. Looked up from germline, CDR1 is SGHRS and CDR2 is YFSETQ.

Note on this clonotype: Given a much more abundant clone one base away, this may be a read error. This chain uses TRBV7-2 with TRBJ2-1; no clear D. The last part of the DNA fits TRBJ2-7 better; the J call may be wrong. CDR1 and CDR2 (germline): SGHTA, FQGNSA. The CDR3 extends over 14 amino acids. The CDR3 DNA reads TGTGCCAGCAGCTTAGATAGGGCCTACAATGAGCAGTACTTC. This codes for CASSLDRAYNEQYF.